Described below is a single T cell receptor (beta chain) sequence and its context. The sample belongs to a study of CD8+CD57+ T cells in acquired aplastic anemia. All patients picked for sequencing had shown, by flow cytometry, an expansion of CD8+CD57+ cells. Genomic DNA provided the template from which TCR beta VDJ and CDR3 profiles were obtained. TCRdb analysed the reads with MiXCR anew, one entry per CDR3 protein. The table has some 120,000 distinct CDR3 sequences, over 30% seen once. The clonotype comes from a human donor with aplastic anemia. Sequencing was done on a sample of sorted CD4+, CD8+, or CD8+CD57+ T cells (not recorded which) from PBMCs.

The DNA for the CDR3 is TGTGCCAGCAGTACCCGGACTGGGAGGCATTACAATGAGCAGTTCTTC. Translating it yields CASSTRTGRHYNEQFF. The chain has TRBV25-1 and TRBJ2-1, with D maybe TRBD2 (6 bases). There are 16 residues in the CDR3. Germline values: CDR1 MGHDK, CDR2 SYGVNS. Deletions cut 5 bases from V and 4 bases from J, with 18 bases between.